One and the same sample provided the 14 T cell receptor beta chains below, sequenced in a study of CD8 T cells in Susac syndrome (dated by TCRdb to about 2019). Library method: the immunoSEQ multiplex PCR assay. RNA was extracted using the RNeasy kit, and about 0.5 to 1 ug of the RNA was reverse transcribed with random hexamers. Starting from the raw public reads, TCRdb applied fastp trimming at Q25, assembled clones with MiXCR and retained in-frame beta chains. Records with the same CDR3 protein are collapsed into one entry carrying the most frequent genes and DNA. In all, the sample holds about 60,000 distinct CDR3 sequences, and more than 80% of those were seen once. The ten largest clonotypes hold roughly 0.2% of the sample. What was sequenced was CD8+ T cells from PBMCs. Receptors were obtained from a human donor in good health.

This sequence joins TRBV4-1 and TRBJ1-1; no firm D call. V lost 0 bases and J 1 base, leaving 9 bases between the germline ends. The CDR3 spans 15 residues. Per germline, CDR1 MGHRA and CDR2 YSYEKL. The CDR3 spells CASSQERQANTEAFF. CDR3 nucleotide sequence: TGCGCCAGCAGCCAAGAGCGGCAAGCGAACACTGAAGCTTTCTTT.

The chain links TRBV6-2 or TRBV6-3 to TRBJ2-2; possibly TRBD1 for D (5 bases). Trimming pared 7 bases from V and 0 bases from J, leaving 12 bases between. The CDR3 has 15 amino acids. The V gene's germline CDR1 is MNHEY and CDR2 SVGEGT. CDR3 loop: CASTLDSANTGELFF. DNA of the CDR3: TGTGCCAGCACCCTAGACAGCGCGAACACCGGGGAGCTGTTTTTT.

This chain uses TRBV5-6 with TRBJ1-5; no definite D call. Trimming took 6 bases from V and 2 from J, leaving 12 bases between them. This CDR3 spans 14 amino acids. The germline V gene encodes CDR1 SGHDT and CDR2 YYEEEE. Here the CDR3 DNA reads TGTGCCAGCAACCAGGCCGGCCGCAATCAGCCCCAGCATTTT. It yields the protein CASNQAGRNQPQHF.

This chain links TRBV20-1 with TRBJ2-5; 10 bases agree with TRBD1. V lost 2 bases to trimming and J lost 5 bases; unmatched junction nucleotides: 14. CDR1 DFQATT and CDR2 SNEGSKA come from the germline V gene (reference sequence). This CDR3 has 17 residues. Here the CDR3 reads CSARLITGTGVIETQYF. The CDR3 coding sequence is TGCAGTGCTAGACTTATAACCGGGACAGGGGTAATCGAGACCCAGTACTTC.

The V and J genes are TRBV29-1 and TRBJ1-5; D perhaps matches TRBD1 (6 bases). The germline V gene has CDR1 SQVTM and CDR2 ANQGSEA. The CDR3 is 14 amino acids. V shed 5 bases and J shed 2 bases, with 13 bases lying between them. Here the CDR3 DNA reads TGCAGCGTTTTACAGGGCTCCGGCAATCAGCCCCAGCATTTT. Its translation: CSVLQGSGNQPQHF.

In nucleotides, the CDR3 is TGTGCCAGCAGCTTGGTAGCGGGGGGCCTATTAATCCAAGAGACCCAGTACTTC. It encodes CASSLVAGGLLIQETQYF. The chain uses TRBV5-5 and TRBJ2-5; TRBD2 aligns across 10 bases. Losses at the gene ends were 0 bases for V and 1 base for J; bases not matched to a gene: 9. CDR1 and CDR2 (germline): SGHKS, YYEKEE (reference sequence). The CDR3 is 18 residues long.

The chain couples TRBV12-3 or TRBV12-4 to TRBJ2-7; D unresolved. The V gene lost 2 bases and the J gene lost 5 bases, with 10 bases spanning the gap. This CDR3 comprises 13 residues. This chain's CDR3 is CASSLSAPHEQYF. Here the CDR3 DNA reads TGTGCCAGCAGTTTATCCGCCCCCCACGAGCAGTACTTC.

This rearrangement joins TRBV7-2 to TRBJ2-2; D gene ambiguous. This CDR3 contains 17 residues. V was trimmed by 0 bases and J by 1 base, leaving 12 bases between them. Germline loops: CDR1 SGHTA, CDR2 FQGNSA. As DNA, the CDR3 is TGTGCCAGCAGCTTAGCGCTTTGGACGGAGAACACCGGGGAGCTGTTTTTT. Translation gives CASSLALWTENTGELFF.

The CDR3 region has the DNA TGTGCCGCCTCCGGGACGGGTACTTCCTACGAGCAGTACTTC. Its translation is CAASGTGTSYEQYF. The chain is built from TRBV19 and TRBJ2-7; D assignment may be TRBD1 or TRBD2 (5 bases each). CDR1 LNHDA and CDR2 SQIVND come from the germline V gene (reference sequence). V was trimmed by 11 bases and J by 1 base, leaving 18 bases between them. The CDR3 is 14 amino acids.

V usage is TRBV7-9 and J usage is TRBJ1-5; D perhaps matches TRBD1 (5 bases). This CDR3 has 12 amino acids. Germline V CDR1 and CDR2: SEHNR, FQNEAQ (reference sequence). V lost 10 bases and J lost 1, with 8 bases in between. Written as DNA, the CDR3 is TGTGCCACCGGGGACAGCAATCAGCCCCAGCATTTT. Encoded protein: CATGDSNQPQHF.

V is TRBV7-9 and J is TRBJ1-1; weak D call: TRBD1 (5 bases). Germline loops: CDR1 SEHNR, CDR2 FQNEAQ (reference sequence). V was pared by 5 bases and J by 4 bases, with 17 bases between. CDR3 length: 15 residues. CDR3 bases: TGTGCCAGCAGCCCCCAATTGGGGCAGGGCACTGAAGCTTTCTTT. It codes for CASSPQLGQGTEAFF.

V usage is TRBV7-9 and J usage is TRBJ2-7; D not certain. CDR1 is SEHNR, CDR2 FQNEAQ, per germline (reference sequence). Trimming cost V 5 bases and J 3 bases, with 14 bases left between them. This CDR3 spans 14 amino acids. This chain's CDR3 is CASSIHRNSYEQYF. In DNA, the CDR3 is TGTGCCAGCAGCATCCACCGGAACAGCTACGAGCAGTACTTC.

The chain is built from TRBV5-4 and TRBJ1-2; a weak D match, TRBD1 (6 bases). This CDR3 region has 14 residues. In germline, CDR1 is SGHNT, CDR2 YYREEE (reference sequence). V was trimmed by 2 bases and J by 1 base, leaving 9 bases between them. CDR3 bases: TGTGCCAGCAGCTTATGGACAGATAACTATGGCTACACCTTC. It codes for CASSLWTDNYGYTF.

The chain carries TRBV11-2 and TRBJ2-4, with D possibly matching TRBD1 (5 bases). The V and J ends lost 5 bases and 7 bases respectively, with 12 bases between them. CDR1 is SGHAT, CDR2 FQNNGV, per germline. The CDR3 runs 13 residues. The CDR3 loop reads CASSDQGMNIQYF. CDR3 coding DNA: TGTGCCAGCAGCGATCAGGGTATGAACATTCAGTACTTC.